The clone carrying this T cell receptor beta chain was observed a single time. Antigen: not known. This specimen belongs to a study of long-term antiretroviral therapy in people with HIV. Study summary: The immediate-ART recommendation dates to 2015, and the earliest samples predate it by about a decade.

General observations from the study: Versus controls, repertoires in people with HIV had narrower CDR3 length ranges.

Sequencing relied on immunoSEQ assay v3.0, run at survey level. Per-sample TRB depth target: about 40,000-55,000 T-cell genomes. Libraries were prepared by immunoSEQ multiplex PCR; TCRdb keeps only in-frame clonotypes and omits some of them. The repertoire holds roughly 50,000 clones, with about 86% as singletons. CDR3 length equals 15 residues. Between the trimmed V and J ends, which lost 2 bases and 7 bases, there was a span of 15 bases. CDR1 is SGHTA and CDR2 is FQGNSA in the germline V gene. The sequencing used unsorted PBMCs, collected 0.8 years after starting antiretroviral therapy. This clonotype originated in a woman younger than 30 with HIV. The chain employs TRBV7-2 and TRBJ2-1, with a possible D match to TRBD2 (5 bases). CDR3 in DNA: TGTGCCAGCAGCTTAAGGCTAGCCCCTAGGAATGAGCAGTTCTTC. Translated: CASSLRLAPRNEQFF. Complete variable domain (other parts from reference TRBV7-2 and TRBJ2-1): GAGVSQSPSNKVTEKGKDVELRCDPISGHTALYWYRQSLGQGLEFLIYFQGNSAPDKSGLPSDRFSAERTGGSVSTLTIQRTQQEDSAVYLCASSLRLAPRNEQFFGPGTRLTVL.